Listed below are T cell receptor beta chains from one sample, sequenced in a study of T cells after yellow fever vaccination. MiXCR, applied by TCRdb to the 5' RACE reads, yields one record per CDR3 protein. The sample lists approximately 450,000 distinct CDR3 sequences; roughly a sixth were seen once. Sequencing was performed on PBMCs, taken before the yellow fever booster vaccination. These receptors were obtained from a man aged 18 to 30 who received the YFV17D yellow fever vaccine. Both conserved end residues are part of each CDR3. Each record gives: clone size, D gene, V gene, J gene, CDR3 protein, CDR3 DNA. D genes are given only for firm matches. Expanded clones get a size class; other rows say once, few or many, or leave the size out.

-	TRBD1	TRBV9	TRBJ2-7	CASSVVSGQGYDEQYF	TGTGCCAGCAGCGTAGTGTCGGGACAGGGGTATGACGAGCAGTACTTC
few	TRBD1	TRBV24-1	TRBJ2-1	CATSDPGQGNNEQFF	TGTGCCACCAGTGATCCGGGACAGGGCAACAATGAGCAGTTCTTC
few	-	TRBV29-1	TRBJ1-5	CSVAGNSNQPQHF	TGCAGCGTGGCAGGGAATAGCAATCAGCCCCAGCATTTT
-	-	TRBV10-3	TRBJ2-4	CATKRGEGIQYF	TGTGCCACCAAGAGGGGGGAGGGCATTCAGTACTTC
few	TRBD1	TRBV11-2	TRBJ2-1	CASSSYRDRDGEQFF	TGTGCCAGCAGCTCCTACCGGGACAGGGATGGTGAGCAGTTCTTC
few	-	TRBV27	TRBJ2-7	CASSLSRFYEQYF	TGTGCCAGCAGTTTAAGCAGGTTCTACGAGCAGTACTTC
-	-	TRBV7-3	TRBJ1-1	CASSLTVISSGNTEAFF	TGTGCCAGCAGCTTAACAGTAATCAGCAGTGGGAACACTGAAGCTTTCTTT
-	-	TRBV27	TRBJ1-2	CASSKSIGLRSDYGYTF	TGTGCCAGCAGTAAAAGCATAGGGCTGCGTTCCGACTATGGCTACACCTTC
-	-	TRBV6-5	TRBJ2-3	CASTPGRFAAQYF	TGTGCCAGCACTCCAGGGAGATTCGCTGCGCAGTATTTT
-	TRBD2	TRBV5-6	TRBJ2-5	CASSLGSGYETQYF	TGTGCCAGCAGCTTAGGTAGCGGGTATGAGACCCAGTACTTC
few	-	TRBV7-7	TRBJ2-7	CASSLGASGIYEQYF	TGTGCCAGCAGCTTAGGGGCGTCCGGGATCTACGAGCAGTACTTC
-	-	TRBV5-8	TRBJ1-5	CASSFIMSNQPQHF	TGTGCCAGCAGTTTTATCATGAGCAATCAGCCCCAGCATTTT
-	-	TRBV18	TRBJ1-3	CASSNQDLYSGNTIYF	TGTGCCAGCTCAAATCAAGACCTCTACTCTGGAAACACCATATATTTT
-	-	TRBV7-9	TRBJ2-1	CASSLGVALDGRGFF	TGTGCCAGCAGCTTAGGGGTAGCGCTCGACGGCCGTGGGTTCTTC
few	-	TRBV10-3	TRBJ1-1	CAIKSDLNTEAFF	TGTGCCATCAAGAGTGACCTTAACACTGAAGCTTTCTTT
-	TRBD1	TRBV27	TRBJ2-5	CASSRDQQGQETQYF	TGTGCCAGCAGTAGAGACCAACAGGGGCAAGAGACCCAGTACTTC
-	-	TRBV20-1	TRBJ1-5	CSVKRQWGRGQPQHF	TGCAGTGTAAAGCGCCAGTGGGGGCGCGGTCAGCCCCAGCATTTT
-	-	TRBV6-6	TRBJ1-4	CASSSLLGLNEKLFF	TGTGCCAGCAGTTCACTCCTGGGACTGAATGAAAAACTGTTTTTT
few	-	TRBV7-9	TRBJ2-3	CASSAQSSTDTQYF	TGTGCCAGCAGCGCCCAATCTAGCACAGATACGCAGTATTTT
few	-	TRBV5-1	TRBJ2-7	CASSSTGANYEQYF	TGCGCCAGCAGCTCCACGGGGGCTAACTACGAGCAGTACTTC
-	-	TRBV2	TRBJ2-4	CASGYAKNIQYF	TGTGCCAGCGGGTACGCCAAAAACATTCAGTACTTC
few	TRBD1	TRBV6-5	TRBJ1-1	CASSRRDRVDTEAFF	TGTGCCAGCAGTAGGAGGGACAGGGTGGATACTGAAGCTTTCTTT
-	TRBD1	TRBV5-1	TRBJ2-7	CASSPGQGIGEQYF	TGCGCCAGCAGCCCGGGACAGGGGATAGGCGAGCAGTACTTC
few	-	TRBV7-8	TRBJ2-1	CASGWTASSYNEQFF	TGTGCCAGCGGCTGGACGGCAAGCTCCTACAATGAGCAGTTCTTC
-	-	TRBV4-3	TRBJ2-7	CASSQDIIGEYEQYF	TGCGCCAGCAGCCAAGATATAATTGGAGAGTACGAGCAGTACTTC
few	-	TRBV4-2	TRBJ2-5	CASSQDRTVGETQYF	TGTGCCAGCAGCCAAGACCGGACGGTGGGGGAGACCCAGTACTTC
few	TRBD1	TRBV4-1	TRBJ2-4	CASSKRDSRLAKNIQYF	TGCGCCAGCAGCAAACGGGACAGTAGACTAGCCAAAAACATTCAGTACTTC
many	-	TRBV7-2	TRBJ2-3	CASSLGGRTDTQYF	TGTGCCAGCAGCTTAGGCGGCCGCACAGATACGCAGTATTTT
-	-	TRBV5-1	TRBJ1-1	CASSLSVGAANTEAFF	TGCGCCAGCAGCTTGTCGGTGGGGGCGGCGAACACTGAAGCTTTCTTT
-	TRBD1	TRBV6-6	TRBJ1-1	CATLGGQGYTEAFF	TGTGCCACGCTCGGGGGACAGGGGTACACTGAAGCTTTCTTT
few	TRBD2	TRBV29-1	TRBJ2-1	CSVREGEQFF	TGCAGCGTTAGGGAGGGTGAGCAGTTCTTC
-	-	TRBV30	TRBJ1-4	CASTREGGDEKLFF	TGTGCCTCAACCCGGGAAGGGGGGGATGAAAAACTGTTTTTT
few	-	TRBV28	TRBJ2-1	CASSFRTRTNEQFF	TGTGCCAGCAGTTTTAGAACTAGGACGAATGAGCAGTTCTTC
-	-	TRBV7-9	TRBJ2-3	CASSPRQGTDTQYF	TGTGCCAGCAGCCCCCGACAGGGCACAGATACGCAGTATTTT
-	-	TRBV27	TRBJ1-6	CASSTRTGMGSPLHF	TGTGCCAGCAGTACCCGAACAGGGATGGGCTCACCCCTCCACTTT
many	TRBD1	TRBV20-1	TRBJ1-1	CSARDPGQGGTEAFF	TGCAGTGCTAGAGATCCCGGACAGGGAGGAACTGAAGCTTTCTTT
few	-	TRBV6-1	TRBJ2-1	CASSAQGGEQFF	TGTGCCAGCAGTGCACAGGGTGGTGAGCAGTTCTTC
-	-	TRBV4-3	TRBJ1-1	CASSQGQEVNTEAFF	TGCGCCAGCAGCCAAGGGCAGGAGGTGAACACTGAAGCTTTCTTT
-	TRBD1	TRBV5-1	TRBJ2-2	CASSPGQGVGTGELFF	TGCGCCAGCAGCCCTGGGCAGGGGGTCGGGACCGGGGAGCTGTTTTTT
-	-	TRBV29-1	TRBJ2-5	CSVAGARLETQYF	TGCAGCGTTGCCGGGGCCAGGCTAGAGACCCAGTACTTC
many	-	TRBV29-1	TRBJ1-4	CSVAVQGPNEKLFF	TGCAGCGTTGCGGTCCAGGGCCCTAATGAAAAACTGTTTTTT